Presented here are 18 T cell receptor beta chains from one specimen sequenced in a study of blood T cell repertoires in COVID-19. Profiled with immunoSEQ multiplex PCR; TCRdb holds only in-frame clones, not every one. The table lists some 100,000 clones, 85% to 90% of them singletons. The sample comprised peripheral blood. The receptors here all came from an older woman with acute or convalescent COVID-19.

V and J are TRBV10-1 and TRBJ2-1; 11 nucleotides align to TRBD2. The CDR3 has 16 amino acids. CDR1 is WNHNN, CDR2 SYGVQD, per germline (reference sequence). J gave up 9 bases and V 2 bases, and 9 bases lay outside the gene matches. The CDR3 loop is CASSEVAGGTQVEQFF. CDR3 sequence (DNA): TGCGCCAGCAGTGAGGTAGCGGGGGGGACTCAGGTTGAGCAGTTCTTC.

This rearrangement joins TRBV7-2 to TRBJ1-1; no clear D gene. V lost 3 bases and J lost 1, with 6 bases in between. Looked up from germline, CDR1 is SGHTA and CDR2 is FQGNSA. This CDR3 is 13 amino acids long. CDR3 in amino acids: CASSFGRNTEAFF. Here the CDR3 DNA reads TGTGCCAGCAGCTTCGGGAGGAACACTGAAGCTTTCTTT. Drawing the rest from reference TRBV7-2 and TRBJ1-1, the complete variable domain is GAGVSQSPSNKVTEKGKDVELRCDPISGHTALYWYRQSLGQGLEFLIYFQGNSAPDKSGLPSDRFSAERTGGSVSTLTIQRTQQEDSAVYLCASSFGRNTEAFFGQGTRLTVV.

The chain combines TRBV4-1 with TRBJ1-1, with D possibly being TRBD1 (5 bases). Germline lookup yields CDR1 MGHRA and CDR2 YSYEKL. The CDR3 is made up of 13 amino acids. V was clipped by 1 base and J by 8 bases, with 11 bases between them. In DNA, the CDR3 is TGCGCCAGCAGCCAAGGACAGTCGTTGGAAGCTTTCTTT. Residues: CASSQGQSLEAFF.

The chain is built from TRBV29-1 and TRBJ2-3, with TRBD1 identical over 9 bases. CDR1 and CDR2 (germline): SQVTM, ANQGSEA. The CDR3 consists of 17 residues. With 6 bases clipped from V and 4 bases from J, the junction kept 17 bases outside the gene matches. The CDR3 sequence is CSVVPPFGGQGSDTQYF. The CDR3 nucleotides read TGCAGCGTCGTTCCGCCTTTCGGGGGACAGGGATCAGATACGCAGTATTTT.

The gene calls are TRBV14 and TRBJ1-2; 10 positions match TRBD1. Germline V gene data show CDR1 as SGHDN and CDR2 as FVKESK. The CDR3 is made up of 13 amino acids. V lost 3 bases to trimming and J lost 7 bases; unmatched junction nucleotides: 2. The CDR3: CASSQTGGLGYTF. The CDR3 nucleotides are TGTGCCAGCAGCCAGACAGGGGGCCTTGGCTACACCTTC.

Only one count was recorded for this clone. V is TRBV24-1 and J is TRBJ1-3; TRBD1 is a possible D gene (5 bases). CDR3 length: 14 amino acids. The V gene's germline CDR1 is KGHDR and CDR2 SFDVKD. V lost 6 bases, J lost 2 bases, and 10 bases lay in between. In nucleotides, the CDR3 is TGTGCCACCAGTCAATCGGGGGCTGGAAACACCATATATTTT. Protein: CATSQSGAGNTIYF.

This clone was seen a few times. The J gene is TRBJ1-4, the V gene TRBV6-6, with TRBD1 matching over 8 bases. The CDR3 spans 14 residues. Germline V lookup: CDR1 MNHNY, CDR2 SVGAGI (reference sequence). Trimming took 5 bases from V and 4 from J; bases not matched to a gene: 3. The CDR3 sequence is CASSLGQGNEKLFF. The DNA for the CDR3 is TGTGCCAGCAGTCTCGGACAGGGTAATGAAAAACTGTTTTTT.

This clone was seen a few times. The chain is built from TRBV29-1 and TRBJ1-3; D is unclear. Germline values: CDR1 SQVTM, CDR2 ANQGSEA. The CDR3 runs to 11 residues. Trimming cost V 5 bases and J 8 bases, with 10 bases left between them. CDR3 nucleotides: TGCAGCGTTTATCTATTTGACACCATATATTTT. Its protein product is CSVYLFDTIYF.

V and J are TRBV4-1 and TRBJ2-7, with 12 bases identical to TRBD1. CDR3 length: 14 amino acids. V dropped 5 bases and J dropped 4; count of bases not matched to a gene: 3. Germline CDR1 reads MGHRA; CDR2 reads YSYEKL. Written as DNA, the CDR3 is TGCGCCAGCAGCAGGGACAGGGGGCTTTACGAGCAGTACTTC. Translated: CASSRDRGLYEQYF.

The V gene is TRBV11-1, the J gene TRBJ2-3; the match to TRBD2 covers 8 bases. This CDR3 is built from 15 residues. Germline CDR1 and CDR2: SGHAT and FQDESV (reference sequence). V lost 3 bases, J lost 6 bases, and 8 bases stayed unmatched. The DNA for the CDR3 is TGTGCCAGCAGCTTTTTAGCGGGGCCTCTTGATACGCAGTATTTT. Translation: CASSFLAGPLDTQYF.

This clone occurred once. V is TRBV5-1 and J is TRBJ2-3; 9 nucleotides line up with TRBD1. Germline values: CDR1 SGHRS, CDR2 YFSETQ. The CDR3 runs 15 residues. The junction had 10 bases not matched to a gene; V was cut back by 4 bases and J by 7 bases. CDR3 residues: CASSATGTGFNTQYF. In nucleotides, the CDR3 is TGCGCCAGCAGCGCAACCGGGACAGGGTTTAATACGCAGTATTTT.

The genes are TRBV18 and TRBJ2-2; maybe TRBD1 (5 bases). Trimming took 0 bases from V and 4 from J, leaving 9 bases between them. This CDR3 is 15 amino acids long. CDR1 and CDR2 (germline): KGHSH, LQKENI. Here the CDR3 DNA reads TGTGCCAGCTCACCACCGGCAGGGCGCACCGGGGAGCTGTTTTTT. Protein product: CASSPPAGRTGELFF.

Only a few counts were recorded for this clone. The chain couples TRBV5-1 to TRBJ2-5; 8 bases agree with TRBD2. V was clipped by 0 bases and J by 3 bases; unmatched bases: 7. CDR1 and CDR2 from the germline V gene are SGHRS and YFSETQ. The CDR3 loop spans 16 amino acids. This CDR3 reads CASSLGNSGTKETQYF. The CDR3, as DNA: TGCGCCAGCAGCTTGGGGAATAGCGGGACAAAAGAGACCCAGTACTTC.

The chain links TRBV4-1 to TRBJ2-3, with D maybe TRBD2 (6 bases). Germline V lookup: CDR1 MGHRA, CDR2 YSYEKL. The CDR3 contains 15 residues. Trimming took off 4 bases at V and 6 bases at J, with 17 bases between the two ends. In DNA, the CDR3 is TGCGCCAGCAGCCTCAAGGAGGAGGGCTTGGATACGCAGTATTTT. Residues: CASSLKEEGLDTQYF.

This sequence joins TRBV6-5 and TRBJ1-4; a possible D gene is TRBD1 (5 bases). Per germline, CDR1 MNHEY and CDR2 SVGAGI. V was trimmed by 10 bases and J by 6 bases, leaving 15 bases between them. This CDR3 contains 13 residues. CDR3 nucleotides: TGTGCCACCTCGTTGGGGGGGTATGAAAAACTGTTTTTT. It codes for CATSLGGYEKLFF.

The chain employs TRBV2 and TRBJ2-7; D not certain. V lost 6 bases and J lost 0, with 12 bases in between. Germline V gene sequence: CDR1 SNHLY, CDR2 FYNNEI. This CDR3 is built from 14 residues. As DNA, the CDR3 is TGTGCCAGCAGGGCGGAACACTCCTCCTACGAGCAGTACTTC. Amino acid sequence: CASRAEHSSYEQYF.

This chain uses TRBV27 with TRBJ2-3, with D perhaps matching TRBD2 (6 bases). CDR3 length: 14 residues. V gave up 2 bases and J gave up 3 bases, with 9 bases separating them. Germline values: CDR1 MNHEY, CDR2 SMNVEV (reference sequence). The CDR3 DNA sequence: TGTGCCAGCAGTTTACTAGGGAGGACAGATACGCAGTATTTT. Amino acids: CASSLLGRTDTQYF.

This clone is a singleton in its sample. The V call is TRBV5-1, the J call TRBJ2-5; the match to TRBD2 covers 12 bases. The germline CDR1 and CDR2 sequences are SGHRS and YFSETQ. V shed 4 bases and J 4 bases; nucleotides not matched to a gene: 11. This CDR3 region has 17 residues. The CDR3 protein is CASSPGLAGNSVETQYF. In nucleotides, the CDR3 is TGCGCCAGCAGCCCGGGACTAGCGGGTAATTCGGTAGAGACCCAGTACTTC.